These 21 T cell receptor beta chains came from one sample sequenced in a study of cytomegalovirus exposure and HLA in healthy donors. Amplification used 60 Vbeta primers and 13 Jbeta primers. The method was immunoSEQ multiplex PCR; TCRdb's version includes in-frame clones alone and lacks a portion of them. The table lists over 50,000 clones, with 8.9% in the top ten. The sample consisted of PBMCs. Receptors were obtained from a man in his fifties or sixties in good health and CMV-seropositive.

This chain links TRBV9 with TRBJ1-1, with 9 bases that match TRBD1. The trim removed 5 bases at V and 4 bases at J, leaving 3 bases unmatched. CDR1 SGDLS and CDR2 YYNGEE come from the germline V gene. The CDR3 has 13 residues. CDR3 sequence reads: CASRGTGTTEAFF. CDR3 DNA: TGTGCCAGCAGGGGGACAGGGACCACTGAAGCTTTCTTT.

The chain has TRBV28 and TRBJ2-3; TRBD2 agrees at 10 bases. The CDR3 extends over 18 amino acids. Germline assignment: CDR1 MDHEN and CDR2 SYDVKM. The V and J ends lost 3 bases and 3 bases, in that order; junction bases with no gene match: 12. The CDR3, as DNA: TGTGCCAGCAGTTTTAATCCTAGCGGGGGAGGGGGGACAGATACGCAGTATTTT. Protein product: CASSFNPSGGGGTDTQYF. Filled out from reference TRBV28 and TRBJ2-3, the complete variable domain reads DVKVTQSSRYLVKRTGEKVFLECVQDMDHENMFWYRQDPGLGLRLIYFSYDVKMKEKGDIPEGYSVSREKKERFSLILESASTNQTSMYLCASSFNPSGGGGTDTQYFGPGTRLTVL.

J is TRBJ2-5 and V is TRBV11-2, with TRBD2 matching 9 bases. The germline gives CDR1 SGHAT, CDR2 FQNNGV. CDR3 length: 16 residues. The trim removed 2 bases at V and 1 base at J, leaving 5 bases unmatched. The CDR3 loop is CASSLSLAGRQETQYF. The CDR3 region has the DNA TGTGCCAGCAGCTTAAGTCTAGCGGGGCGCCAAGAGACCCAGTACTTC.

J is TRBJ1-2 and V is TRBV6-5; D may be TRBD1 (5 bases). Germline V gives CDR1 MNHEY, CDR2 SVGAGI. Trimming took off 0 bases at V and 4 bases at J, with 12 bases between the two ends. The CDR3 extends over 15 amino acids. The CDR3 protein is CASSYSGLTVYGYTF. The CDR3 DNA is TGTGCCAGCAGTTACTCCGGGTTGACAGTCTATGGCTACACCTTC.

The rearrangement joins TRBV6-1 to TRBJ1-3; 8 nucleotides match TRBD1. CDR1 and CDR2 from the germline V gene are MNHNS and SASEGT. J gave up 8 bases and V 6 bases, and 9 bases lay outside the gene matches. This CDR3 spans 14 amino acids. CDR3 nucleotides: TGTGCCAGCAGCAAGTGGACAGGGACGGACACCATATATTTT. Protein sequence: CASSKWTGTDTIYF.

J is TRBJ2-1 and V is TRBV5-1, with 9 bases matching TRBD1. Germline V lookup: CDR1 SGHRS, CDR2 YFSETQ. J lost 2 bases, V lost 4 bases, and 7 bases had no gene match. CDR3 size: 16 residues. CDR3 in amino acids: CASSKDGQGTYNEQFF. The CDR3 nucleotides are TGCGCCAGCAGCAAGGACGGACAGGGGACCTACAATGAGCAGTTCTTC.

This chain joins TRBV12-1 and TRBJ2-7; the table's D call TRBD1 went unverified against the DNA. TRBV12-1 counts as a pseudogene. The CDR3 loop spans 14 amino acids. The CDR3 nucleotides read TGTGCCAGCAGCTCAACCACTGACAGGGCCGAGCAGTACTTC. Translating gives CASSSTTDRAEQYF.

The gene calls are TRBV18 and TRBJ2-2; perhaps TRBD2 as D (6 bases). This CDR3 is built from 16 residues. Germline-derived CDR1 and CDR2 are KGHSH and LQKENI. V was shortened by 6 bases and J by 3 bases, with 17 bases between the two germline ends. CDR3 loop: CASSLAGSGYTGELFF. The DNA for the CDR3 is TGTGCCAGCTCCCTCGCAGGTAGCGGATACACCGGGGAGCTGTTTTTT. The entire variable domain, with the rest obtained from reference TRBV18 and TRBJ2-2, is as follows: NAGVMQNPRHLVRRRGQEARLRCSPMKGHSHVYWYRQLPEEGLKFMVYLQKENIIDESGMPKERFSAEFPKEGPSILRIQQVVRGDSAAYFCASSLAGSGYTGELFFGEGSRLTVL.

The genes are TRBV9 and TRBJ2-3; TRBD2 aligns across 10 bases. Germline CDR1 SGDLS, CDR2 YYNGEE. This CDR3 is 17 amino acids long. V gave up 1 base and J gave up 6 bases; unmatched junction bases: 11. CDR3: CASSVTPAGGRGDTQYF. The CDR3 DNA sequence: TGTGCCAGCAGCGTAACCCCAGCGGGAGGGCGAGGGGATACGCAGTATTTT.

V is TRBV11-2 and J is TRBJ2-3; TRBD1 might be the D (7 bases). Germline assignment: CDR1 SGHAT and CDR2 FQNNGV. The V and J ends lost 5 bases and 0 bases respectively, with 12 bases between them. The CDR3 has 15 amino acids. CDR3 in DNA: TGTGCCAGCAGCCCAGGGGGGTCCAGCACAGATACGCAGTATTTT. Protein: CASSPGGSSTDTQYF.

The J gene is TRBJ2-1, the V gene TRBV10-1; D possibly corresponds to TRBD1 (5 bases). The V gene's germline CDR1 is WNHNN and CDR2 SYGVQD (reference sequence). V was pared by 8 bases and J by 8 bases, with 10 bases between. This CDR3 has 11 amino acids. This CDR3 is CASPRGYEQFF. For the CDR3, the DNA is TGCGCCAGCCCTAGGGGATATGAGCAGTTCTTC.

This chain joins TRBV20-1 and TRBJ1-1; possible D gene TRBD1, 5 bases. The CDR3 is made up of 11 amino acids. V lost 0 bases to trimming and J lost 8 bases, with 7 bases between them. The germline gives CDR1 DFQATT, CDR2 SNEGSKA (reference sequence). The CDR3 loop reads CSARDGGEAFF. Written as DNA, the CDR3 is TGCAGTGCTAGAGACGGGGGGGAAGCTTTCTTT.

This chain links TRBV7-3 with TRBJ2-3, with TRBD2 matching over 10 bases. Germline V gives CDR1 SGHTA, CDR2 FQGTGA. CDR3 size: 14 residues. J was trimmed by 4 bases and V by 5 bases; bases with no gene match: 3. CDR3 DNA: TGTGCCAGCAGCCTGGGGACTAGCGCAGATACGCAGTATTTT. Encoded protein: CASSLGTSADTQYF.

The rearrangement joins TRBV28 to TRBJ1-1; D ambiguous. CDR1 and CDR2 (germline): MDHEN, SYDVKM. V shed 8 bases and J shed 0 bases, with 13 bases lying between them. The CDR3 contains 14 residues. CDR3 residues: CASLVSGLNTEAFF. The CDR3 region has the DNA TGTGCCAGCTTAGTGAGCGGGCTGAACACTGAAGCTTTCTTT.

V gene TRBV5-8 combines with J gene TRBJ2-5; TRBD2 agrees at 8 bases. Germline V gene data show CDR1 as SGHTS and CDR2 as YDEGEE. The CDR3 loop spans 15 amino acids. Unmatched junction bases numbered 6, after V lost 0 bases and J lost 5 bases. CDR3 region: CASSLEGLARETQYF. In DNA form, the CDR3 reads TGTGCCAGCAGCTTGGAAGGACTAGCTCGGGAGACCCAGTACTTC.

V is TRBV18 and J is TRBJ2-7; 10 bases are a match to TRBD1. In germline, CDR1 is KGHSH, CDR2 LQKENI. V lost 3 bases, J lost 3 bases, and 8 bases stayed unmatched. The CDR3 has 16 residues. The CDR3: CASSPSQRTGGYEQYF. For the CDR3, the DNA is TGTGCCAGCTCACCCTCCCAAAGGACAGGGGGCTACGAGCAGTACTTC. Looking up the rest from reference TRBV18 and TRBJ2-7 gives the full variable domain: NAGVMQNPRHLVRRRGQEARLRCSPMKGHSHVYWYRQLPEEGLKFMVYLQKENIIDESGMPKERFSAEFPKEGPSILRIQQVVRGDSAAYFCASSPSQRTGGYEQYFGPGTRLTVT.

The J gene is TRBJ1-4, the V gene TRBV6-6; TRBD1 agrees at 7 bases. The V gene's germline CDR1 is MNHNY and CDR2 SVGAGI (reference sequence). The CDR3 contains 15 residues. Losses at the gene ends were 7 bases for V and 0 bases for J; bases not matched to a gene: 5. This chain's CDR3 is CASTQGVTTNEKLFF. CDR3 bases: TGTGCCAGCACCCAGGGGGTGACAACTAATGAAAAACTGTTTTTT.

This chain connects TRBV19 to TRBJ2-2, with D tentatively TRBD2 (5 bases). Germline lookup yields CDR1 LNHDA and CDR2 SQIVND (reference sequence). The CDR3 runs to 14 residues. Trimming removed 5 bases from V and 4 bases from J, with 11 bases in between. The CDR3 region is CASSGPTITGELFF. The DNA for the CDR3 is TGTGCCAGTAGTGGACCGACTATCACCGGGGAGCTGTTTTTT. The entire variable domain, with the rest obtained from reference TRBV19 and TRBJ2-2, is as follows: DGGITQSPKYLFRKEGQNVTLSCEQNLNHDAMYWYRQDPGQGLRLIYYSQIVNDFQKGDIAEGYSVSREKKESFPLTVTSAQKNPTAFYLCASSGPTITGELFFGEGSRLTVL.

The V and J genes are TRBV19 and TRBJ1-2; D is possibly TRBD1 (6 bases). The CDR3 runs 14 residues. Germline CDR1 is LNHDA and CDR2 is SQIVND (reference sequence). Trimming stripped 5 bases from V and 6 bases from J, with 16 bases between. CDR3 amino acids: CASSLSDRRNGYTF. As DNA, the CDR3 is TGTGCCAGTAGTCTCTCAGACAGGAGAAATGGCTACACCTTC.

V and J are TRBV19 and TRBJ1-1; TRBD1 matches 12 bases. The V and J ends lost 5 bases and 3 bases, in that order; junction bases with no gene match: 10. The CDR3 sequence is 17 residues long. Germline V lookup: CDR1 LNHDA, CDR2 SQIVND (reference sequence). In nucleotides, the CDR3 is TGTGCCAGTAGTGGCCCGGGGACAGGGGGCGCTTACACTGAAGCTTTCTTT. Translated, it gives CASSGPGTGGAYTEAFF.

The chain is built from TRBV9 and TRBJ1-6, with D uncertain. Per germline, CDR1 SGDLS and CDR2 YYNGEE. CDR3 length: 15 amino acids. The ends were cut back, 0 bases at V and 9 bases at J, with 13 bases in the middle. CDR3 protein: CASSVEGGNPSPLHF. Here the CDR3 DNA reads TGTGCCAGCAGCGTAGAGGGAGGGAACCCTTCACCCCTCCACTTT.